Detailed here is one T cell receptor beta chain. What it binds is not known. The sample comes from a study of cytomegalovirus exposure and HLA in healthy donors. Study-wide points: When analyzed later, a missense DCLRE1C variant was found to be linked to TCR beta V- and J-gene trimming. An analysis that was carried out later associated fewer than 20,000 TCR beta sequences with HLA alleles at 0.05 false discovery rate.

The PCR made use of 60 Vbeta and 13 Jbeta primers. TCRdb keeps only in-frame clones here, not all; method: immunoSEQ multiplex PCR. Among roughly 150,000 clones listed, roughly 70% were seen once. The V end lost 4 bases, the J end lost 8 bases, and 11 bases lay between the germline ends. The CDR3 spans 11 residues. Germline V CDR1 and CDR2: GTSNPN, SVGIG (reference sequence). The chain carries TRBV30 and TRBJ1-1, with D possibly matching TRBD1 (6 bases). The sequencing input was PBMCs. This receptor was taken from a woman aged 18-29 years in good health and CMV-seropositive. The CDR3 here is CAWTITGEAFF. The CDR3, as DNA: TGTGCCTGGACGATTACAGGGGAAGCTTTCTTT.